The rows below give T cell receptor beta chains drawn from one sample of a study of T cell responses to AZD1222 COVID-19 vaccine. This table comes from immunoSEQ multiplex PCR, and its TCRdb copy is limited to in-frame clones, with some not included. This sample carries 90,000 to 150,000 clones, roughly 91% of them seen once, and the ten largest clones take 1% to 1.5%. The starting material was peripheral blood, obtained on day 0 of AZD1222 vaccination. These receptors came from an adult in good health. Both conserved end residues are part of each CDR3. D genes are given only for firm matches. Some rows mark clone size as missing; the rest say once, few, many or name a class of expanded clone.

>TRBV3-1/TRBV3-2|TRBJ1-2|-|-
TGTGCCAGCAGCCAAGTCCTCGTCAGGGCTACTAACTATGGCTACACCTTC
CASSQVLVRATNYGYTF
>TRBV6-2/TRBV6-3|TRBJ1-2|TRBD1|few
TGTGCCAGCAGTTACCAGGGGGAGGTCTATGGCTACACCTTC
CASSYQGEVYGYTF
>TRBV4-2|TRBJ1-2|-|-
TGTGCCAGCAGCCAAGAATGGGGGAAGGGAGGGAACTATGGCTACACCTTC
CASSQEWGKGGNYGYTF
>TRBV5-5|TRBJ1-6|-|-
TGTGCCAGCAGCCGTGAAGGACAGAATAATTCACCCCTCCACTTT
CASSREGQNNSPLHF
>TRBV7-9|TRBJ2-7|-|-
TGTGCCAGCAGCCCCTCGGCCGGGACTCCTAAGTACTTC
CASSPSAGTPKYF
>TRBV4-1|TRBJ2-1|-|-
TGCGCCAGCAGCCAACCCCTAGCGAACCTCTACAATGAGCAGTTCTTC
CASSQPLANLYNEQFF
>TRBV5-8|TRBJ1-1|-|-
TGTGCCAGCAGCTTGGTCCCAGGTACTGAAGCTTTCTTT
CASSLVPGTEAFF
>TRBV10-3|TRBJ2-1|-|-
TGTGCCATCAGTGAGGGGCTCCCGACTGAGGGTGAGCAGTTCTTC
CAISEGLPTEGEQFF
>TRBV9|TRBJ2-7|-|-
TGTGCCAGCAGCGTAGATTTGGGAGACTACGAGCAGTACTTC
CASSVDLGDYEQYF
>TRBV7-8|TRBJ1-2|TRBD1|few
TGTGCCAGCAGCTCGGGGAGGACAGGGGAGTTCTATGGCTACACCTTC
CASSSGRTGEFYGYTF
>TRBV29-1|TRBJ2-1|-|-
TGCAGCGTTGGGTTTGGGGGCGATGAGCAGTTCTTC
CSVGFGGDEQFF
>TRBV5-8|TRBJ2-7|-|few
TGTGCCAGCAGCCTTTCGGAATACGAGCAGTACTTC
CASSLSEYEQYF
>TRBV2|TRBJ2-1|-|-
TGTGCCAGCAGTACGGACTACAACTCCTACAATGAGCAGTTCTTC
CASSTDYNSYNEQFF
>TRBV5-1|TRBJ1-3|-|few
TGCGCCAGCCGAAAGGACATCTCTGGAAACACCATATATTTT
CASRKDISGNTIYF
>TRBV7-2|TRBJ2-3|-|few
TGTGCCAGCAGCTCCCCGTCCCGATCGTACTCTAGCACAGATACGCAGTATTTT
CASSSPSRSYSSTDTQYF
>TRBV30|TRBJ2-7|TRBD2|-
TGTGCCTTCGGTGGGAGGGCAGTCGGTTTAGTTGAGCAGTACTTC
CAFGGRAVGLVEQYF
>TRBV7-9|TRBJ2-5|TRBD2|once
TGTGCCAGCAGCTTAGGTCTAGCGGGGCTCCAAGAGACCCAGTACTTC
CASSLGLAGLQETQYF
>TRBV7-8|TRBJ1-4|-|-
TGTGCCAGCAGCGAGACCTTAGGGTCGGCTAATGAAAAACTGTTTTTT
CASSETLGSANEKLFF
>TRBV11-2|TRBJ1-2|-|-
TGTGCCAGCAGAAAGCCCGGGTCTAAACGCAACTATGGCTACACCTTC
CASRKPGSKRNYGYTF
>TRBV4-3|TRBJ2-7|-|-
TGCGCCAGCAGCCAAGTGGTTGGGGAATACGAGCAGTACTTC
CASSQVVGEYEQYF
>TRBV20-1|TRBJ1-2|-|once
TGCAGTGCTAGTGTTCCAGGGGAAGACTATGGCTACACCTTC
CSASVPGEDYGYTF
>TRBV5-6|TRBJ1-4|-|-
TGTGCCAGCAGCTTTCTTCTTAATGAAAAACTGTTTTTT
CASSFLLNEKLFF
>TRBV19|TRBJ1-6|-|-
TGTGCCAGTAGTATCGGCGGAAGATCACCCCTCCACTTT
CASSIGGRSPLHF
>TRBV10-1|TRBJ1-1|-|-
TGCGCCAGCAGTGGCCAGGGGAACACTGAAGCTTTCTTT
CASSGQGNTEAFF
>TRBV4-3|TRBJ2-7|-|-
TGCGCCAGCAGCCAAGATAACAGGGCCTACGAGCAGTACTTC
CASSQDNRAYEQYF
>TRBV9|TRBJ2-7|-|-
TGTGCCAGCAGCGTAGATAACAGAGCTTACGAGCAGTACTTC
CASSVDNRAYEQYF
>TRBV5-1|TRBJ1-2|TRBD1|-
TGCGCCAGCAGCTTTGGGACAGGGGAGGTTAACTATGGCTACACCTTC
CASSFGTGEVNYGYTF
>TRBV4-1|TRBJ1-2|-|-
TGCGCCAGCAGCCAAGAGGTGGGGGGCGTTATCGGCTACACCTTC
CASSQEVGGVIGYTF
>TRBV6-1|TRBJ2-7|-|-
TGTGCCAGCAGTGAGGGGGGCTACGAGCAGTACTTC
CASSEGGYEQYF
>TRBV9|TRBJ2-2|-|-
TGTGCCAGCACTACTAAGGGGCAGGGGAGGACCGGGGAGCTGTTTTTT
CASTTKGQGRTGELFF
>TRBV13|TRBJ1-4|-|-
TGTGCCAGCAGCTTAAGTTTCCGGGGCGATGGCGAAAAACTGTTTTTT
CASSLSFRGDGEKLFF
>TRBV4-3|TRBJ2-3|-|few
TGCGCCAGCAGCCAACCCGGGGGCGATACGCAGTATTTT
CASSQPGGDTQYF
>TRBV7-2|TRBJ1-2|TRBD1|-
TGTGCCAGCAGCCCCCAATCCGGGACAGGGCACGGCTACACCTTC
CASSPQSGTGHGYTF
>TRBV29-1|TRBJ2-3|TRBD2|-
TGCAGCGTTGGAGTTGGTAGCGGGGTTAGAACAGATACGCAGTATTTT
CSVGVGSGVRTDTQYF
>TRBV19|TRBJ1-3|TRBD1|-
TGTGCCAGTAGTACCTACAGGGGCCGTGGAAACACCATATATTTT
CASSTYRGRGNTIYF
>TRBV5-4|TRBJ1-2|-|-
TGTGCCAGCAGCTTAGAGGGCGGCTATGGCTACACCTTC
CASSLEGGYGYTF
>TRBV10-3|TRBJ1-6|TRBD1|-
TGTGCCATCAGTGGGGACAGTCGGTCACCCCTCCACTTT
CAISGDSRSPLHF
>TRBV4-1|TRBJ1-1|-|-
TGCGCCAGCAGCCAAGTTAATTCCGCGAACACTGAAGCTTTCTTT
CASSQVNSANTEAFF
>TRBV7-2|TRBJ1-4|-|once
TGTGCCAGCAGCTTTGGGGGGGCCAAACTGTTTTTT
CASSFGGAKLFF
>TRBV25-1|TRBJ1-2|-|-
TGTGCCAGCAGTGAGGTTCGGGCGGGCTACACCTTC
CASSEVRAGYTF
>TRBV9|TRBJ1-1|-|-
TGTGCCAGCAGCGTAGAACCGGGGGGGTACACTGAAGCTTTCTTT
CASSVEPGGYTEAFF
>TRBV19|TRBJ1-5|-|-
TGTGCCAGTAGTATGATATCCGCCCAGCCCCAGCATTTT
CASSMISAQPQHF
>TRBV19|TRBJ2-4|-|-
TGTGCCAGTAGTATCGGGGCGACTCGCTTGGTTACTGCAGGGAACATTCAGTACTTC
CASSIGATRLVTAGNIQYF
>TRBV4-3|TRBJ1-2|-|-
TGCGCCAGCAGCCCCTCAGGCGGCTTTGTAAACGCGTATGGCTACACCTTC
CASSPSGGFVNAYGYTF
>TRBV4-1|TRBJ2-3|-|-
TGCGCCAGCAGCCAAGCCCCGGGCTGGGGAGATACGCAGTATTTT
CASSQAPGWGDTQYF
>TRBV4-3|TRBJ1-2|-|-
TGCGCCAGCAGCCAAGTTATCGGCTGGGGGGATGGCTACACCTTC
CASSQVIGWGDGYTF
>TRBV19|TRBJ1-4|-|-
TGTGCCAGTAGTACCCGCGGAGGGTACGGAGAAAAACTGTTTTTT
CASSTRGGYGEKLFF
>TRBV3-1/TRBV3-2|TRBJ2-2|-|-
TGTGCCAGCAGCCAAGGGATCACCAACACCGGGGAGCTGTTTTTT
CASSQGITNTGELFF